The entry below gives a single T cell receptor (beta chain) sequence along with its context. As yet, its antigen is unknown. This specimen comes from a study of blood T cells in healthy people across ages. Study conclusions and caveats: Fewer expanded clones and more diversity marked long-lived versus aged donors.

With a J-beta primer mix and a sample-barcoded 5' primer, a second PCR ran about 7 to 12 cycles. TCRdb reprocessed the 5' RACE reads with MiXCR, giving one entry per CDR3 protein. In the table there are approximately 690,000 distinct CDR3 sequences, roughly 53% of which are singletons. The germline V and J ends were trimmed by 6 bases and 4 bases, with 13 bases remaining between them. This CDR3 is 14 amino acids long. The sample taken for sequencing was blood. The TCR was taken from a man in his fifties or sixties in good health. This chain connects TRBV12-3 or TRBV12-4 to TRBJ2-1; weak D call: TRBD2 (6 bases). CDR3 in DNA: TGTGCCAGCAGACGTCAGGCGGGATACAATGAGCAGTTCTTC. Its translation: CASRRQAGYNEQFF.